This is a list of T cell receptor beta chains from one sample in a study of human T cells and chemical hapten exposure. Using its own MiXCR run on the RACE reads, TCRdb lists one record per CDR3 protein. The table lists 270,000 or so distinct CDR3 sequences, approximately 7.5% of them singletons. The specimen comprised whole blood, sampled in connection with sensitization to the hapten diphenylcyclopropenone (DPC). The receptors shown here come from a man younger than 35 with alopecia areata. Some clones in this sample may be carry-over from other donors' samples. CDR3s include the opening cysteine and the closing phenylalanine or tryptophan. The D gene is left open where the match is weak. Clone size is given for some rows only: seen once, a few or many times, or a class if the clone is expanded.

V	J	D	size	DNA	CDR3
TRBV12-3/TRBV12-4	TRBJ1-5	-	-	TGTGCCAGCAGTTCCCATCCCGACTTGACGGGGATCCAGCATTTT	CASSSHPDLTGIQHF
TRBV4-3	TRBJ2-3	-	many	TGCGCCAGCAGCCAATTCACCGCAGATACGCAGTATTTT	CASSQFTADTQYF
TRBV10-3	TRBJ2-1	-	many	TGTGCCATCAGTGAGTCCCTTGGGTCTGGCAGGTTAGACAATGAGCAGTTCTTC	CAISESLGSGRLDNEQFF
TRBV28	TRBJ2-7	-	-	TGTGCCGAGGGCAGGCATCCCTACGAGCAGTACTTC	CAEGRHPYEQYF
TRBV7-9	TRBJ2-7	-	-	TGTGCCAGCAGCTTGGACAGTAACTCCTACGAGCAGTACTTC	CASSLDSNSYEQYF
TRBV18	TRBJ2-1	-	few	TGTGCCAGCTCCCCGGTCGAGGGTGGGTTGGACCACAATGAGCAGTTCTTC	CASSPVEGGLDHNEQFF
TRBV7-2	TRBJ2-2	TRBD1	-	TGTGCCAGCAGCTTAGGGACAGGGCTAGGGGAGCTGTTTTTT	CASSLGTGLGELFF
TRBV28	TRBJ2-1	TRBD2	few	TGTGCCAGTAGTGGACTAGCGGGGTTGAATGAGCAGTTCTTC	CASSGLAGLNEQFF
TRBV12-3/TRBV12-4	TRBJ1-1	-	many	TGTGCCAGCAGTTTATTGGTGAGGACTGAAGCTTTCTTT	CASSLLVRTEAFF
TRBV28	TRBJ2-3	TRBD1	few	TGTGCCACACAGGGGACCACAGATACGCAGTATTTT	CATQGTTDTQYF
TRBV4-2	TRBJ2-3	TRBD2	few	TGTGCCAGCAGCCAAGATATAGCGGGGTTGTCCCAGGGAGATACGCAGTATTTT	CASSQDIAGLSQGDTQYF
TRBV4-2	TRBJ1-4	TRBD1	few	TGTGCCAGCAACCCAATGACAGGGGGGAATGAAAAACTGTTTTTT	CASNPMTGGNEKLFF
TRBV9	TRBJ2-4	-	few	TGTGCCAGCAGCGTAGATCATCAAAACATTCAGTACTTC	CASSVDHQNIQYF
TRBV4-3	TRBJ1-4	-	-	TGCGCCAGCAGCCAAGATCTGGGTTCAGCAACTAATGAAAAACTGTTTTTT	CASSQDLGSATNEKLFF
TRBV6-1	TRBJ2-1	TRBD2	-	TGTGCCAGCAGTGATGGGAGGGTGGCGATTAATGAGCAGTTCTTC	CASSDGRVAINEQFF
TRBV7-9	TRBJ2-5	-	-	TGTGCCAGCAGCCCCCGGCCGAGCCAAGAGACCCAGTACTTC	CASSPRPSQETQYF
TRBV9	TRBJ2-5	-	-	TGTGCCAGCGACAAAGTAGGGGAGACCCAGTACTTC	CASDKVGETQYF
TRBV3-1	TRBJ1-5	-	few	TGTGCCAGCAGCGGAGGGCACAGCAATCAGCCCCAGCATTTT	CASSGGHSNQPQHF
TRBV7-9	TRBJ1-2	TRBD1	many	TGTGCCAGCGCAGAATCCGGGACAGAAGGCAACTATGGCTACACCTTC	CASAESGTEGNYGYTF
TRBV14	TRBJ2-5	-	few	TGTGCCAGCAGCCAAGACAGGGGAACCCAGTACTTC	CASSQDRGTQYF